The 22 T cell receptor beta chains in this list originate from one sample, sequenced in a study of blood T cell repertoires in COVID-19. The method was immunoSEQ multiplex PCR; TCRdb's version includes in-frame clones alone and lacks a portion of them. The table has roughly 190,000 clones, around 84% seen once. The sample was peripheral blood. The receptors originated from a woman in her seventies with COVID-19, enrolled during active disease.

The chain links TRBV5-1 to TRBJ2-5, with TRBD1 matching over 7 bases. CDR1 SGHRS and CDR2 YFSETQ come from the germline V gene. V shed 4 bases, J shed 1 base, and the junction held 4 bases outside the gene matches. The CDR3 consists of 14 residues. CDR3 nucleotide sequence: TGCGCCAGCAGCGTCGACAGGGTCCAAGAGACCCAGTACTTC. This encodes CASSVDRVQETQYF.

The chain joins TRBV6-6 to TRBJ2-1; 7 bases align to TRBD2. The CDR3 extends over 16 amino acids. Germline trimming cut 2 bases from V and 0 bases from J; bases unmatched to any gene: 4. Germline CDR1 reads MNHNY; CDR2 reads SVGAGI (reference sequence). CDR3 DNA: TGTGCCAGCAGTTACATGACGGGGGGCTCCTACAATGAGCAGTTCTTC. Amino acid sequence: CASSYMTGGSYNEQFF.

The V gene is TRBV6-5, the J gene TRBJ1-5, with D maybe TRBD1 (6 bases). Germline V gene lookup returns CDR1 MNHEY and CDR2 SVGAGI. Trimming stripped 5 bases from V and 7 bases from J, with 18 bases between. This CDR3 has 15 amino acids. This chain's CDR3 is CASSRGGRLGQPQHF. CDR3 DNA: TGTGCCAGCAGTAGGGGGGGTCGGCTCGGGCAGCCCCAGCATTTT.

V gene TRBV15 combines with J gene TRBJ2-2, with 7 bases identical to TRBD2. CDR3 length: 16 amino acids. The ends lost 0 bases at V and 5 bases at J; junction bases unmatched: 6. CDR1 is LNHNV, CDR2 YYDKDF, per germline (reference sequence). The CDR3 nucleotides read TGTGCCACCAGCAGAGATCCGGCGGGGGAAACCGGGGAGCTGTTTTTT. Translating it yields CATSRDPAGETGELFF. Looking up the rest from reference TRBV15 and TRBJ2-2 gives the full variable domain: DAMVIQNPRYQVTQFGKPVTLSCSQTLNHNVMYWYQQKSSQAPKLLFHYYDKDFNNEADTPDNFQSRRPNTSFCFLDIRSPGLGDTAMYLCATSRDPAGETGELFFGEGSRLTVL.

The chain combines TRBV6-1 with TRBJ2-5; 9 positions agree with TRBD1. V gave up 4 bases and J gave up 2 bases; unmatched junction bases: 20. Per the germline V gene, CDR1 is MNHNS and CDR2 is SASEGT. The length of the CDR3 is 20 residues. The CDR3 region is CASSGPPGRREGQGQETQYF. The CDR3 DNA sequence: TGTGCCAGCAGTGGCCCCCCGGGGAGGAGAGAGGGACAGGGTCAAGAGACCCAGTACTTC.

The V gene is TRBV7-2, the J gene TRBJ2-1, with 7 bases matching TRBD2. This CDR3 is built from 14 residues. The V and J ends lost 7 bases and 2 bases, in that order; junction bases with no gene match: 5. CDR1 SGHTA and CDR2 FQGNSA come from the germline V gene. The CDR3 spells CASTLGGAYNEQFF. The DNA for the CDR3 is TGTGCCAGCACCCTGGGGGGGGCCTACAATGAGCAGTTCTTC.

A note on this clone: At one end the junction does not follow the germline gene, possibly because of a read error. The chain joins TRBV7-7 to TRBJ2-2, with 7 bases lining up with TRBD1. CDR1 is SSHAT and CDR2 is FNYEAQ in the germline V gene (reference sequence). This CDR3 is 16 amino acids long. CDR3: CASSLSGTVNTGELFF. DNA of the CDR3: TGTGCTAGCAGCTTATCAGGGACAGTGAACACCGGGGAGCTGTTTTTT.

The V and J genes are TRBV19 and TRBJ1-2; unclear D gene. The CDR3 length is 13 residues. Trimming pared 3 bases from V and 3 bases from J, leaving 8 bases between. CDR1 and CDR2 (germline): LNHDA, SQIVND (reference sequence). CDR3 DNA: TGTGCCAGTAGTATCGGGGAGCACTATGGCTACACCTTC. This codes for CASSIGEHYGYTF.

The chain is built from TRBV15 and TRBJ2-3; D is ambiguous. In germline, CDR1 is LNHNV, CDR2 YYDKDF (reference sequence). The CDR3 totals 15 residues. V was trimmed by 1 base and J by 2 bases, leaving 10 bases between them. The CDR3 region has the DNA TGTGCCACCAGCAGAGCAGGCCAGTCCACAGATACGCAGTATTTT. Amino acid sequence: CATSRAGQSTDTQYF. The full variable domain, completed using reference TRBV15 and TRBJ2-3, is DAMVIQNPRYQVTQFGKPVTLSCSQTLNHNVMYWYQQKSSQAPKLLFHYYDKDFNNEADTPDNFQSRRPNTSFCFLDIRSPGLGDTAMYLCATSRAGQSTDTQYFGPGTRLTVL.

The chain has TRBV28 and TRBJ1-3; tentative D call: TRBD1 (5 bases). The length of the CDR3 is 16 residues. With 5 bases removed from V and 7 bases from J, the gap between germline ends came to 21 bases. Germline lookup yields CDR1 MDHEN and CDR2 SYDVKM. CDR3 residues: CASSKTVLLVGNTIYF. CDR3 DNA: TGTGCCAGCAGTAAGACAGTTTTACTCGTGGGGAACACCATATATTTT. Complete variable domain (other parts from reference TRBV28 and TRBJ1-3): DVKVTQSSRYLVKRTGEKVFLECVQDMDHENMFWYRQDPGLGLRLIYFSYDVKMKEKGDIPEGYSVSREKKERFSLILESASTNQTSMYLCASSKTVLLVGNTIYFGEGSWLTVV.

V is TRBV7-3 and J is TRBJ2-2, with D tentatively TRBD1 (5 bases). The CDR3 spans 21 residues. Germline assignment: CDR1 SGHTA and CDR2 FQGTGA. V was shortened by 5 bases and J by 8 bases, with 36 bases between the two germline ends. The CDR3 sequence is CASSRQNRTHAPPRPRGELFF. As DNA, the CDR3 is TGTGCCAGCAGCCGCCAAAACAGGACGCATGCTCCACCCCGACCTAGGGGGGAGCTGTTTTTT.

The chain uses TRBV11-2 and TRBJ2-1; unclear D gene. Germline V gives CDR1 SGHAT, CDR2 FQNNGV. The CDR3 length is 14 residues. Trimming removed 1 base at V and 6 bases at J, with 10 bases between. The CDR3 loop is CASSLVSQANEQFF. In nucleotides, the CDR3 is TGTGCCAGCAGCTTAGTAAGCCAAGCCAATGAGCAGTTCTTC.

The chain recombines TRBV4-1 with TRBJ2-7, with 7 positions matching TRBD1. CDR1 and CDR2 (germline): MGHRA, YSYEKL. This CDR3 contains 15 residues. The ends lost 1 base at V and 1 base at J; junction bases unmatched: 4. In DNA, the CDR3 is TGCGCCAGCAGCCAAGGGACAGGATCTTCCTACGAGCAGTACTTC. This codes for CASSQGTGSSYEQYF.

The V call is TRBV27, the J call TRBJ2-7, with D tentatively TRBD1 (5 bases). V was shortened by 4 bases and J by 2 bases, with 12 bases between the two germline ends. The germline V gene encodes CDR1 MNHEY and CDR2 SMNVEV (reference sequence). This CDR3 comprises 14 residues. The CDR3 DNA is TGTGCCAGCAGTTCCCAGGGTTTCACCTACGAGCAGTACTTC. Translation gives CASSSQGFTYEQYF.

V gene TRBV6-5 combines with J gene TRBJ2-7; 9 positions agree with TRBD1. V trimming: 6 bases; J trimming: 2 bases; junction bases outside the gene matches: 8. The germline V gene has CDR1 MNHEY and CDR2 SVGAGI. This CDR3 contains 15 residues. The CDR3 coding sequence is TGTGCCAGCAGGCCCGGACAGGGGAGGACCTACGAGCAGTACGTC. Amino acid sequence: CASRPGQGRTYEQYV.

The rearrangement links TRBV2 to TRBJ1-5; D gene unclear. The germline V gene has CDR1 SNHLY and CDR2 FYNNEI. The V gene lost 5 bases and the J gene lost 5 bases, with 16 bases spanning the gap. This CDR3 is built from 15 residues. The CDR3 region has the DNA TGTGCCAGCAGTCCCCTGACTTCGGCCGATCAGCCCCAGCATTTT. Translated, it gives CASSPLTSADQPQHF.

V gene TRBV28 combines with J gene TRBJ1-2; D perhaps matches TRBD1 (5 bases). This CDR3 has 13 amino acids. Trimming removed 2 bases from V and 7 bases from J, with 11 bases in between. Germline V gives CDR1 MDHEN, CDR2 SYDVKM. The CDR3 protein is CASSLVGARGYTF. CDR3 DNA sequence: TGTGCCAGCAGTTTAGTAGGGGCTCGTGGCTACACCTTC.

The chain is built from TRBV11-2 and TRBJ2-2; possibly TRBD1 for D (5 bases). The CDR3 spans 14 residues. CDR1 is SGHAT, CDR2 FQNNGV, per germline. V was cut by 3 bases and J by 4 bases, with 9 bases left in between. CDR3 DNA sequence: TGTGCCAGCAGCTTTCAGACAGCCACCGGGGAGCTGTTTTTT. It yields the protein CASSFQTATGELFF.

Notes on this clone: Its ends do not fully match the called genes, so a read error is possible. The J gene is TRBJ1-6, the V gene TRBV5-4; 9 bases fit TRBD1. This CDR3 contains 12 residues. Germline assignment: CDR1 SGHNT and CDR2 YYREEE (reference sequence). The CDR3 nucleotides read TGTGCCAGCAGCTTGGGGGACAGGGAGGCCTACTTT. This sequence encodes CASSLGDREAYF.

V gene TRBV7-2 combines with J gene TRBJ1-3; 7 nucleotides align to TRBD1. J lost 4 bases, V lost 5 bases, and 8 bases had no gene match. Germline V lookup: CDR1 SGHTA, CDR2 FQGNSA. This CDR3 spans 15 amino acids. The CDR3 sequence: CASSQKTGSGNTIYF. CDR3 DNA sequence: TGTGCCAGCAGCCAAAAGACAGGGTCGGGAAACACCATATATTTT.

The rearrangement uses TRBV11-2 and TRBJ1-6, with D unclear. CDR3 length: 11 amino acids. Germline values: CDR1 SGHAT, CDR2 FQNNGV. Trimming shortened V by 0 bases and J by 15 bases, and 6 bases separated the two germline ends. The CDR3 sequence: CASSLDSGLHF. The CDR3 region has the DNA TGTGCCAGCAGCTTAGATTCCGGCCTCCACTTT.

The genes are TRBV5-1 and TRBJ2-5; a possible D gene is TRBD1 (6 bases). The CDR3 consists of 13 residues. Germline V gene lookup returns CDR1 SGHRS and CDR2 YFSETQ. With 5 bases removed from V and 2 bases from J, the gap between germline ends came to 10 bases. The CDR3 region is CASSRTEQETQYF. The CDR3 DNA follows: TGCGCCAGCAGTCGGACAGAGCAAGAGACCCAGTACTTC.